Sequencing of this T cell receptor beta chain was carried out in a study of multiple sclerosis patients with progressive multifocal leukoencephalopathy. The study's findings and limits: Before and during natalizumab, the clones expanded at PML already existed.

This CDR3 has 14 residues. The V end lost 4 bases, the J end lost 1 base, and 12 bases lay between the germline ends. Germline-derived CDR1 and CDR2 are SGDLS and YYNGEE. Time point specified: time of PML onset. T3 blood samples were collected at the time of PML onset. On this clone itself: The antigen remains undetermined.

This table comes from immunoSEQ multiplex PCR, and its TCRdb copy is limited to in-frame clones, with some not included. The sample lists 25,000 to 35,000 clones; roughly 84% were seen once. The receptor's source is a human donor with progressive multifocal leukoencephalopathy. The sample was PBMCs, taken from a patient treated with natalizumab. V usage is TRBV9 and J usage is TRBJ2-7, with D maybe TRBD2 (6 bases). In DNA form, the CDR3 reads TGTGCCAGCAGCCCCTGGGACTCTTCCTACGAGCAGTACTTC. It is translated as CASSPWDSSYEQYF.